This T cell receptor (beta chain) stems from a study of blood T cell repertoires in COVID-19. The CDR3 totals 15 residues. The germline V and J ends were trimmed by 1 base and 7 bases, with 14 bases remaining between them. Germline CDR1 reads LGHDT; CDR2 reads YNNKEL (reference sequence). Sequenced by immunoSEQ multiplex PCR; TCRdb stores in-frame clones only, minus some. The table lists 200,000 to 250,000 clones, around 80% of them singletons. This clonotype was sampled from a woman aged 25 to 45 with COVID-19, enrolled during active disease. This chain joins TRBV3-1 (or the pseudogene TRBV3-2) and TRBJ2-4, with TRBD2 as a possible D gene (6 bases). The sequenced sample consisted of peripheral blood. The CDR3 DNA reads TGTGCCAGCAGCCAAGCAGGGACCCGGGGGAACATTCAGTACTTC. Translated, it gives CASSQAGTRGNIQYF.